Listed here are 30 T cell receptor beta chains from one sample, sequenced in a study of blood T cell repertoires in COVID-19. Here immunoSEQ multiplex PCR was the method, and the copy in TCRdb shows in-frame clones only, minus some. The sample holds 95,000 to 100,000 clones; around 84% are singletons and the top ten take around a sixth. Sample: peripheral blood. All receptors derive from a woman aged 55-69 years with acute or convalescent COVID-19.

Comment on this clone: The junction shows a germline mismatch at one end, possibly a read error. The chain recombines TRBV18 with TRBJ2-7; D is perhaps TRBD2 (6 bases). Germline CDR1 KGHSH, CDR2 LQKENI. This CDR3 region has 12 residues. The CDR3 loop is CASSRTNYGQYF. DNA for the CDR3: TGTGCCAGCTCACGGACTAATTACGGGCAGTACTTC.

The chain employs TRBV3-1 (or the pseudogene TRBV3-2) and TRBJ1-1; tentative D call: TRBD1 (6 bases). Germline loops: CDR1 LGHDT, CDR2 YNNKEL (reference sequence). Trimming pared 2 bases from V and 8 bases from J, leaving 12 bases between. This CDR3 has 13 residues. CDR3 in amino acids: CASSQQGPGEAFF. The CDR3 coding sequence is TGTGCCAGCAGCCAACAGGGGCCAGGGGAAGCTTTCTTT.

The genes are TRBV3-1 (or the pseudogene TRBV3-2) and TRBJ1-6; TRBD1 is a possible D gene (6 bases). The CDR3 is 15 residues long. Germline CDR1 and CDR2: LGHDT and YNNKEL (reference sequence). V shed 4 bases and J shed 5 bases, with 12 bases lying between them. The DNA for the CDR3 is TGTGCCAGCAGCCCGACAGGATCGGATAATTCACCCCTCCACTTT. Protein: CASSPTGSDNSPLHF.

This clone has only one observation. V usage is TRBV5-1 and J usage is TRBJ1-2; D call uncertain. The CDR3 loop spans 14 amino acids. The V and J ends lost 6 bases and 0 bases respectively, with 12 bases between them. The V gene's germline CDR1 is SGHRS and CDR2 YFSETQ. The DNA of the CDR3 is TGCGCCAGCACTAGTTCGGCGACTAACTATGGCTACACCTTC. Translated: CASTSSATNYGYTF.

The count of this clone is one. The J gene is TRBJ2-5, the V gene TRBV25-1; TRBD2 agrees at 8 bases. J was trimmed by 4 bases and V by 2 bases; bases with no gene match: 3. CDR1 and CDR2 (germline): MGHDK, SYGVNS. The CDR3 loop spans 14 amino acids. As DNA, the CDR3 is TGTGCCAGCAGTGAAAAGCGGGGGAGAGAGACCCAGTACTTC. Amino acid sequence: CASSEKRGRETQYF.

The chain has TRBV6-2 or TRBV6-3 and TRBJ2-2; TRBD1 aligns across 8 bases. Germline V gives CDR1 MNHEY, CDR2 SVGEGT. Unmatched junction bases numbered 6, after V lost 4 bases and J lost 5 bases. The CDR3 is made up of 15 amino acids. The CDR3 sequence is CASSLSGGRTGELFF. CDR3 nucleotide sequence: TGTGCCAGCAGTTTATCAGGGGGCAGGACCGGGGAGCTGTTTTTT.

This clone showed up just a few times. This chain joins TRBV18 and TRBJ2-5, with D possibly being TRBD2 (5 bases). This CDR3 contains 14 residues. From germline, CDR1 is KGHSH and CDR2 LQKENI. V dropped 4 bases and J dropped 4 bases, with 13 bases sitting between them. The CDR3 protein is CASSRTGLGETQYF. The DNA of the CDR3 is TGTGCCAGCTCACGAACGGGGTTGGGAGAGACCCAGTACTTC.

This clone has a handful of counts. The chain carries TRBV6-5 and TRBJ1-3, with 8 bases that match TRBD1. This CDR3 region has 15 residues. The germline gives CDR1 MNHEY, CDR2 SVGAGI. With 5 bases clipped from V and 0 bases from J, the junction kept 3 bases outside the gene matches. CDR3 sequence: CASSRTGGSGNTIYF. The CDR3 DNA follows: TGTGCCAGCAGTCGCACAGGGGGCTCTGGAAACACCATATATTTT.

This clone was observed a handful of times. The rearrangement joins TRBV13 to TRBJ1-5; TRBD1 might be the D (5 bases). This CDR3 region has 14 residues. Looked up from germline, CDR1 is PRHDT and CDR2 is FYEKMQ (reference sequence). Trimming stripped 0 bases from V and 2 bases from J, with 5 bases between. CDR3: CASSLGQGNQPQHF. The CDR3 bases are TGTGCCAGCAGCTTAGGACAGGGCAATCAGCCCCAGCATTTT.

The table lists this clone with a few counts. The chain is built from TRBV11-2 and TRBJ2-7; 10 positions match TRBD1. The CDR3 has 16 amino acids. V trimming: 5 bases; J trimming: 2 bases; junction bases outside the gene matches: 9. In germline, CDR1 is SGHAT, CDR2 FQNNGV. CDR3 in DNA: TGTGCCAGCAGCCGAGCCGGGACAGGGGACACCTACGAGCAGTACTTC. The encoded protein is CASSRAGTGDTYEQYF.

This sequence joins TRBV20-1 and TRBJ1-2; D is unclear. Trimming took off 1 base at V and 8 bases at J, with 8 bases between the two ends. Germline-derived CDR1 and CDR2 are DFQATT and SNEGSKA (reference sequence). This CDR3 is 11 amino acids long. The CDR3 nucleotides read TGCAGTGCTAGAGTTGCAGGCGGCTACACCTTC. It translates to CSARVAGGYTF.

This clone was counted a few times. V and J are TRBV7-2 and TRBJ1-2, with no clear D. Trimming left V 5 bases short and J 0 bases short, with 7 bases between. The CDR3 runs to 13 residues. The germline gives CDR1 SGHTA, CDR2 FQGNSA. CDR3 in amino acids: CASSVGTNYGYTF. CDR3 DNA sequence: TGTGCCAGCAGCGTCGGGACTAACTATGGCTACACCTTC. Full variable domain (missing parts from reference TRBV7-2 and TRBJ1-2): GAGVSQSPSNKVTEKGKDVELRCDPISGHTALYWYRQSLGQGLEFLIYFQGNSAPDKSGLPSDRFSAERTGGSVSTLTIQRTQQEDSAVYLCASSVGTNYGYTFGSGTRLTVV.

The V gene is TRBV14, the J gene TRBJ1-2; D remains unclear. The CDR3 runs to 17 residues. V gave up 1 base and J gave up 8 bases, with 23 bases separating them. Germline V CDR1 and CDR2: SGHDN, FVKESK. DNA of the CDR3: TGTGCCAGCAGCCAAGGGCCACTAGGCCCCCTGTCGTGGGGCTACACCTTC. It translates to CASSQGPLGPLSWGYTF.

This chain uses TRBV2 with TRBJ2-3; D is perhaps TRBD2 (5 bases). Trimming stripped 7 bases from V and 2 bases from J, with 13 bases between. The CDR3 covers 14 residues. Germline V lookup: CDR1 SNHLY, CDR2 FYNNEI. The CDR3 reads CASKGPGLTDTQYF. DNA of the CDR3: TGTGCCAGCAAGGGCCCCGGACTCACAGATACGCAGTATTTT.

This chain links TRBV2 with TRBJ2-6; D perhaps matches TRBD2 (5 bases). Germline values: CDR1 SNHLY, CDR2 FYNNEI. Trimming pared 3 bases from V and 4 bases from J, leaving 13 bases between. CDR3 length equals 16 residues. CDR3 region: CASSEPRGPGANVLTF. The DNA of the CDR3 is TGTGCCAGCAGTGAGCCCCGCGGGCCCGGGGCCAACGTCCTGACTTTC.

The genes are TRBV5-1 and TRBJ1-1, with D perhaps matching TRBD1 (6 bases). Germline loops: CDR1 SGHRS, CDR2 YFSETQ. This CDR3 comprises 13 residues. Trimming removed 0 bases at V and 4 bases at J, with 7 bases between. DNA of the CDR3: TGCGCCAGCAGCTTGGGAGGGGGCACTGAAGCTTTCTTT. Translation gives CASSLGGGTEAFF.

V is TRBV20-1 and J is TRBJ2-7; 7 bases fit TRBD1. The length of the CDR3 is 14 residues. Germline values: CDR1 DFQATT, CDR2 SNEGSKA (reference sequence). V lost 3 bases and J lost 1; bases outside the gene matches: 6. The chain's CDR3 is CSASGTVFSYEQYF. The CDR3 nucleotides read TGCAGTGCTAGTGGGACAGTGTTTTCCTACGAGCAGTACTTC.

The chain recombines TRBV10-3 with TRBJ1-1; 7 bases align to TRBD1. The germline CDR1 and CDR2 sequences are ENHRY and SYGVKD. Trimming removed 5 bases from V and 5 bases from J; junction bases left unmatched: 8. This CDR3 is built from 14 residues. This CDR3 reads CAISTGEVGTEAFF. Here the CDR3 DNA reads TGTGCCATCAGTACAGGGGAAGTAGGAACTGAAGCTTTCTTT.

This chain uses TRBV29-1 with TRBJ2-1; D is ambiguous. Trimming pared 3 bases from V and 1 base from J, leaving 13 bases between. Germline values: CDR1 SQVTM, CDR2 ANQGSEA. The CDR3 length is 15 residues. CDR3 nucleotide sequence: TGCAGCGTTGACCCAGCGCGCCTGTCCTACAATGAGCAGTTCTTC. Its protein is CSVDPARLSYNEQFF.

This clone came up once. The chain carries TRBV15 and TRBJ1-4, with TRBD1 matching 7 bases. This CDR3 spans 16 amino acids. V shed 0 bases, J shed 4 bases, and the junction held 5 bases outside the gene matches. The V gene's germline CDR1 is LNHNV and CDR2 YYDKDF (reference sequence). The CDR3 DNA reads TGTGCCACCAGCAGAGACAGGGGGTGGAGTAATGAAAAACTGTTTTTT. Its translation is CATSRDRGWSNEKLFF.

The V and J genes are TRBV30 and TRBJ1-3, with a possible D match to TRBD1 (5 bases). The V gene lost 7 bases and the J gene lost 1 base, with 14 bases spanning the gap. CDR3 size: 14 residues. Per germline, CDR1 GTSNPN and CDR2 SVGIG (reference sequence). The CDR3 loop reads CASRWGVSGNTIYF. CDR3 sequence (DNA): TGTGCCTCCCGGTGGGGGGTTTCTGGAAACACCATATATTTT. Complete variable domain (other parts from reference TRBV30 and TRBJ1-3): SQTIHQWPATLVQPVGSPLSLECTVEGTSNPNLYWYRQAAGRGLQLLFYSVGIGQISSEVPQNLSASRPQDRQFILSSKKLLLSDSGFYLCASRWGVSGNTIYFGEGSWLTVV.

CDR3 loop: CASSLTTGFTDTQYF. CDR3 coding DNA: TGTGCCAGCTCACTTACAACAGGGTTCACAGATACGCAGTATTTT. V usage is TRBV18 and J usage is TRBJ2-3; possibly TRBD1 for D (6 bases). This CDR3 is 15 amino acids long. The V gene's germline CDR1 is KGHSH and CDR2 LQKENI. Trimming removed 4 bases from V and 2 bases from J, with 13 bases in between.

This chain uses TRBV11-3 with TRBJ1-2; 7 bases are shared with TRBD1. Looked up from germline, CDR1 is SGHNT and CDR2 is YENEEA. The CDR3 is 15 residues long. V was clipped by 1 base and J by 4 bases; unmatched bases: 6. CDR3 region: CASSLGTGGPYGYTF. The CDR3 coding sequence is TGTGCCAGCAGCTTAGGGACAGGAGGTCCCTATGGCTACACCTTC.

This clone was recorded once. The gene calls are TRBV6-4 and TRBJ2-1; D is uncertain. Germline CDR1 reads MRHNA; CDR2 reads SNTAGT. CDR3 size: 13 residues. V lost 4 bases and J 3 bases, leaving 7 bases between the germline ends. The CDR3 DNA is TGTGCCAGCAGTGTCCGTCTCTACAATGAGCAGTTCTTC. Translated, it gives CASSVRLYNEQFF.

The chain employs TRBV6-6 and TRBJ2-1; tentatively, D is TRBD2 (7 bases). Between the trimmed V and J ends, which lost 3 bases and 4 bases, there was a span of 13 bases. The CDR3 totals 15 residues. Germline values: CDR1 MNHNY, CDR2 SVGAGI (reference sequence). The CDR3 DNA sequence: TGTGCCAGCAGTTATAGGGGGGGGATGTACAATGAGCAGTTCTTC. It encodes CASSYRGGMYNEQFF.

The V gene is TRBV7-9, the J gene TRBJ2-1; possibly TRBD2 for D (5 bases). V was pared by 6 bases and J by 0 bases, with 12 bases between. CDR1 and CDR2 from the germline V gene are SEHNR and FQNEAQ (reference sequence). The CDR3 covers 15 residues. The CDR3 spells CASSLLGGSYNEQFF. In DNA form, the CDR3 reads TGTGCCAGCAGTTTACTAGGAGGCTCCTACAATGAGCAGTTCTTC.

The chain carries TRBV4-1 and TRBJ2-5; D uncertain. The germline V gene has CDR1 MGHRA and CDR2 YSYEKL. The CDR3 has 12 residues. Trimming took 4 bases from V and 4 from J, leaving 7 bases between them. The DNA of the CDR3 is TGCGCCAGCAGCCGTGCCGGAGAGACCCAGTACTTC. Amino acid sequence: CASSRAGETQYF.

In DNA, the CDR3 is TGTGCCAGCAGTGTACGACAGGCGGGGGGTGAGCAGTTCTTC. Its translation: CASSVRQAGGEQFF. The chain carries TRBV2 and TRBJ2-1, with TRBD2 matching over 8 bases. Germline V gives CDR1 SNHLY, CDR2 FYNNEI. Trimming cost V 4 bases and J 9 bases; bases outside gene matches: 8. The CDR3 contains 14 residues.

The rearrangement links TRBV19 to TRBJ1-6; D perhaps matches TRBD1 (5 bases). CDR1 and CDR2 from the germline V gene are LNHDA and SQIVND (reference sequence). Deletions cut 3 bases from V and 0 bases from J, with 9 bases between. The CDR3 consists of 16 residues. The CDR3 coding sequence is TGTGCCAGTAGTATCGGGGGGAACTCCTATAATTCACCCCTCCACTTT. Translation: CASSIGGNSYNSPLHF. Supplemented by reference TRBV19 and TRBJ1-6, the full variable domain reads DGGITQSPKYLFRKEGQNVTLSCEQNLNHDAMYWYRQDPGQGLRLIYYSQIVNDFQKGDIAEGYSVSREKKESFPLTVTSAQKNPTAFYLCASSIGGNSYNSPLHFGNGTRLTVT.

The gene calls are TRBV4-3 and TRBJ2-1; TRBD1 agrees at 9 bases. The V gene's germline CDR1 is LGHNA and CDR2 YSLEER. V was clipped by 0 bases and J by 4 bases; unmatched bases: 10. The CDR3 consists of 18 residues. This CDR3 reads CASSQDWVGQGTYNEQFF. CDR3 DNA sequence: TGCGCCAGCAGCCAAGATTGGGTCGGACAGGGGACATACAATGAGCAGTTCTTC.